This T cell receptor beta chain originates from a study of vaccination and CD4 T cells after COVID-19. Study observations and caveats: Spike mono-reactivity applied to 304 of 307 vaccine-specific clones detected in convalescent patients.

As concerns this clonotype: Its antigen remains unidentified.

The Oncomine TCR Beta short-read assay generated sequence data from the DNA of cultured CD4+ T cells. TCRdb fed the PCR reads into MiXCR, producing one record per CDR3 protein. The sample yields roughly 16,000 distinct CDR3 sequences, less than 65% seen once. This CDR3 is 15 amino acids long. CDR1 and CDR2 (germline): ENHRY, SYGVKD. Trimming shortened V by 2 bases and J by 4 bases, and 14 bases separated the two germline ends. Treatment: roughly 10-day PBMC culture with coronavirus spike peptide pools or control peptides (ViraFEST assay). The genes are TRBV10-3 and TRBJ1-2; TRBD1 might be the D (5 bases). The sample was cultured CD4+ T cells from blood, taken after SARS-CoV-2 vaccination. The sequence was collected from a human donor with COVID-19. In nucleotides, the CDR3 is TGTGCCATCAGTGAGCCAACAAACCAGGGCTATGGCTACACCTTC. Protein: CAISEPTNQGYGYTF.